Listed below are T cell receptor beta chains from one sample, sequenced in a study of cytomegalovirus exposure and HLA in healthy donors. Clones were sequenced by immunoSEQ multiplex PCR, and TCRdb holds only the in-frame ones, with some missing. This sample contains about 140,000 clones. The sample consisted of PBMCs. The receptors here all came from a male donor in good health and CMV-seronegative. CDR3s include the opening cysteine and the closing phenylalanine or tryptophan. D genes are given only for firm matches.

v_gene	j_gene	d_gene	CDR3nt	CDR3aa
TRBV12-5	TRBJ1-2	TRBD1	TGTGCTAGTGGTTTGGTAAAACTCCAGGGGGCGAGTCTCTTCTATGGCTACACCTTC	CASGLVKLQGASLFYGYTF
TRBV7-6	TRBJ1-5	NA	TGTGCCAGCAGCCTAGAGGGAGGGGATCAGCCCCAGCATTTT	CASSLEGGDQPQHF
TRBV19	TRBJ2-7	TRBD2	TGTGCCAGTAGTTTCTCCGGGACTAGCGGGATTTACGAGCAGTACTTC	CASSFSGTSGIYEQYF
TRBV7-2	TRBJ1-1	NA	TGTGCCAGCAGCTTAGTCCAGGGATCCGAAGCTTTCTTT	CASSLVQGSEAFF
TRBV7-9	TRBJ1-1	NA	TGTGCCAGCAGCTCCCTGTTCTTT	CASSSLFF
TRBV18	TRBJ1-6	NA	TGTGCCACTCAGGGAAATAATTCACCCCTCCACTTT	CATQGNNSPLHF
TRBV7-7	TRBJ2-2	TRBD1	TGTGCTAGCAGACCGGGACAGGGGGCTGCCGGGGAGCTGTTTTTT	CASRPGQGAAGELFF
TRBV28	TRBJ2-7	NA	TGTGCCAGCAGCTGGCCTGTTTCCTACGAGCAGTACTTC	CASSWPVSYEQYF
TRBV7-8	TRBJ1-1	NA	TGTGCCAGCAGCCCTAGTTTCGGCGATCAGGCTTTCTTT	CASSPSFGDQAFF
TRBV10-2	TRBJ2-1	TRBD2	TGCGCCAGCAGTGAGTTCCGGGGACTAGCGGGAGTGGTCTTC	CASSEFRGLAGVVF
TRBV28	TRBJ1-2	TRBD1	TGTGCCAGCAGATCTACAGGGGGCCGGTACTATGGCTACACCTTC	CASRSTGGRYYGYTF
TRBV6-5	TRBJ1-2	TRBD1	TGTGCCAGCAGTTTAGGGACAGGTTGGGGGCACTATGGCTACACCTTC	CASSLGTGWGHYGYTF
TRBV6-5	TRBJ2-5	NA	TGTGCCAGCAGTTACTCAGCGGCCCAAGAGACCCAGTACTTC	CASSYSAAQETQYF
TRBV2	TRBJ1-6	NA	TGTGCCACACGCCGTATTACAGCATATAATTCACCCCTCCACTTT	CATRRITAYNSPLHF
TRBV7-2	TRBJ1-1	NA	TGTGCCAGCAGCTTATATCTGGGGCCGATAAACACTGAAGCTTTCTTT	CASSLYLGPINTEAFF
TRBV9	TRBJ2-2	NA	TGTGCCAGCAGTTCCCCTACCGGGGAGCTGTTTTTT	CASSSPTGELFF
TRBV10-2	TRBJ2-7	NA	TGCGCCAGCTTGGGGAGTACCTACGAGCAGTACTTC	CASLGSTYEQYF
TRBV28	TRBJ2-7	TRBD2	TGTGCCAGCAGTCCAGCGGGAGGGCTCTCCTACGAGCAGTACTTC	CASSPAGGLSYEQYF
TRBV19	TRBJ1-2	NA	TGTGCCAGTAGCTCACAGCAAAACTGGCGCCGGGGGAACTATGGCTACACCTTC	CASSSQQNWRRGNYGYTF
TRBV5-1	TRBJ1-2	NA	TGCGCCAGCAGCATATCCGGGAGTAACTATGGCTACACCTTC	CASSISGSNYGYTF
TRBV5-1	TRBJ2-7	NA	TGCGCCAGCAGCCCAGCCGGGACTCCCATCTACGAGCAGTACTTC	CASSPAGTPIYEQYF
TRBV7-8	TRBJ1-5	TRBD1	TGTGCCAGCAGCGTCGACAGGGATGATCAGCCCCAGCATTTT	CASSVDRDDQPQHF
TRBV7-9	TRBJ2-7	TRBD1	TGTGCCAGCGGATCTCCCGGGACAGGGACGAACGAGCAGTACTTC	CASGSPGTGTNEQYF
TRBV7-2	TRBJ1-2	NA	TGTGCCGGAAGCGGGACAACCCCGGGCGGCTACACCTTC	CAGSGTTPGGYTF
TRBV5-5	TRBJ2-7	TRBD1	TGTGCCAGCAGCTTGCAGGGGGCCTACGAGCAGTACTTC	CASSLQGAYEQYF
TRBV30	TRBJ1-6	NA	TGTGCCTGGAGTAGAACGGGAGATAATTCACCCCTCCACTTT	CAWSRTGDNSPLHF
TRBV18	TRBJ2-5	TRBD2	TGTGCCAGCTCACCCCTAAGCGGACTAGCGGGGGGGCGATCTCAACAGACCCAGTACTTC	CASSPLSGLAGGRSQQTQYF
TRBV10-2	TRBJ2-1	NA	TGCGCCAGCAGTGTCGGGAGCTCCTACAATGAGCAGTTCTTC	CASSVGSSYNEQFF